This T cell receptor (beta chain) was recorded in a study of blood T cell repertoires in COVID-19. About the study: The study drew acute and convalescent COVID-19 samples from the United States, Italy and Spain. T cells, B-cell-depleted T cells, or PBMCs supplied cDNA or gDNA.

In the study's own analysis: The authors estimated nucleated cell counts from reference gene primer amplification. Sequencing was performed with immunoSEQ multiplex PCR; in TCRdb, only in-frame clones are kept and a portion is missing. Clonal size and the V and J genes are those of that table, whereas D and trimming came from the DNA. The sample includes 65,000 or so clones, 75% to 90% of them seen just once. The trim removed 4 bases at V and 7 bases at J, leaving 12 bases unmatched. CDR3 length: 15 amino acids. Germline loops: CDR1 LGHDT, CDR2 YNNKEL (reference sequence). The TCR sequence derives from a man of 80 years or more with acute or convalescent COVID-19. Sequencing was done on a sample of peripheral blood. The chain uses TRBV3-1 (or the pseudogene TRBV3-2) and TRBJ1-2, with 7 nucleotides matching TRBD1. CDR3 nucleotide sequence: TGTGCCAGCAGCCCCTCGGACAGGTTGGGCGCTGGCTACACCTTC. This codes for CASSPSDRLGAGYTF.